This note documents a single T cell receptor (beta chain) sequence. TCRdb's copy holds only in-frame clones and misses some; the assay was immunoSEQ multiplex PCR. The sample includes under 45,000 clones, about 88% of them seen just once. The source of the sample is a study of T cell changes during pregnancy in multiple sclerosis. V lost 2 bases, J lost 3 bases, and 2 bases stayed unmatched. Germline V CDR1 and CDR2: LGHNA, YSLEER. This CDR3 is built from 15 residues. This chain connects TRBV4-3 to TRBJ2-5; 11 positions agree with TRBD2. The TCR sequence derives from a female donor with multiple sclerosis, enrolled in a pregnancy study. The input for sequencing was CD8+ T cells from peripheral blood mononuclear cells, taken in the first trimester of pregnancy. The CDR3 is CASSQLAGGKETQYF. CDR3 sequence (DNA): TGCGCCAGCAGCCAACTAGCGGGGGGAAAAGAGACCCAGTACTTC.